A selection of T cell receptor beta chains follows, all from one sample in a study of T cells in localized non-small cell lung cancer. TCRdb keeps only in-frame clones here, not all; method: immunoSEQ multiplex PCR. There are around 25,000 clones in the sample; under 95% occur only once, and approximately 14% lies in the top ten. Sequencing was performed on peripheral blood, taken before any cancer treatment. Source of these receptors: a man aged 35 to 69 with stage III squamous cell lung carcinoma. Each CDR3 is given with its conserved first and last residue. A D gene is named only where the DNA matches it firmly. For some rows the clone size is stated as once, few or many, or as a class when expanded; others skip it.

abundance,d_gene,j_gene,v_gene,CDR3nt,CDR3aa
NA,TRBD2,TRBJ2-1,TRBV2,TGTGCCAGTGGCCTGACTAGCGGGTACAATGAGCAGTTCTTC,CASGLTSGYNEQFF
NA,NA,TRBJ1-3,TRBV4-3,TGCGCCAGCAGTCGAGGGACACCTGGCTCTGGAAACACCATATATTTT,CASSRGTPGSGNTIYF
NA,NA,TRBJ2-2,TRBV7-7,TGTGCCAGCAGCTCATTAGGGAGGGGGGAGCTGTTTTTT,CASSSLGRGELFF
NA,NA,TRBJ1-2,TRBV4-2,TGTGCCAGCTCCCCCTTCCGGGGAGACTATGGCTACACCTTC,CASSPFRGDYGYTF
NA,TRBD2,TRBJ2-7,TRBV15,TGTGCCACCAGCAACTGGACTAGCGGCTCCTACGAGCAGTACTTC,CATSNWTSGSYEQYF
NA,TRBD1,TRBJ1-1,TRBV20-1,TGCAGTGCTCTTAAACAGGGGCGAGCTTTCTTT,CSALKQGRAFF
NA,NA,TRBJ1-2,TRBV9,TGTGCCAGCAGCGTAGCGCCCCTTATGGGCTATGGCTACACCTTC,CASSVAPLMGYGYTF
few,NA,TRBJ1-1,TRBV5-1,TGCGCCAGCAGCCCGGTCATGAACACTGAAGCTTTCTTT,CASSPVMNTEAFF
NA,TRBD2,TRBJ2-2,TRBV28,TGTGCCAGCAGTTTATATCTAGCGGGACTCCTACCTAACACCGGGGAGCTGTTTTTT,CASSLYLAGLLPNTGELFF
NA,NA,TRBJ2-7,TRBV11-2,TGTGCCAGCAGCTTAGATCGGCGCGAGCAGTACTTC,CASSLDRREQYF
NA,NA,TRBJ2-7,TRBV5-6,TGTGCCAGCAGCCCCTGGGACTTAGACTACGAGCAGTACTTC,CASSPWDLDYEQYF
NA,NA,TRBJ1-1,TRBV19,TGTGCCAGTAGTGCCCAAACAGGGAACACTGAAGCTTTCTTT,CASSAQTGNTEAFF
once,NA,TRBJ1-1,TRBV2,TGTGCCAGCAGTGGGGGGGGATGGACTGAAGCTTTCTTT,CASSGGGWTEAFF
few,NA,TRBJ1-2,TRBV14,TGTGCCAGCAGCCAACAGGGCCCAAACTATGGCTACACCTTC,CASSQQGPNYGYTF
few,NA,TRBJ1-3,TRBV2,TGTGCCAGCAGAGCAGACGGGAGCTCTGGAAACACCATATATTTT,CASRADGSSGNTIYF
NA,NA,TRBJ1-2,TRBV5-1,TGCGCCAGCAGTCCCGACAAGCCCTATGGCTACACCTTC,CASSPDKPYGYTF
NA,TRBD1,TRBJ1-1,TRBV29-1,TGCAGCGTCCAAGGGACAGGGATCACTGAAGCTTTCTTT,CSVQGTGITEAFF
NA,NA,TRBJ1-1,TRBV5-5,TGTGCCAGCAGCGTACCGGGTCATAACACTGAAGCTTTCTTT,CASSVPGHNTEAFF
few,TRBD1,TRBJ1-4,TRBV10-2,TGCGCCAGCAGTGATAGGACAGGCGAAAAACTGTTTTTT,CASSDRTGEKLFF
NA,NA,TRBJ2-1,TRBV7-9,TGTGCCAGCAGCCGCGGGACCCGTCACAATGAGCAGTTCTTC,CASSRGTRHNEQFF
NA,TRBD2,TRBJ2-5,TRBV28,TGTGCCAGCAGTTTATGGACTAGCGGGGGGGCGCAAGAGACCCAGTACTTC,CASSLWTSGGAQETQYF
NA,NA,TRBJ1-2,TRBV30,TGTGCCCAATCCGGGACCGCGGGACGTGGCTACACCTTC,CAQSGTAGRGYTF
NA,NA,TRBJ2-1,TRBV5-1,TGCGCCAGCAGCTGGCCGCGGGGGCGCTTCGAAAATGAGCAGTTCTTC,CASSWPRGRFENEQFF
few,NA,TRBJ1-5,TRBV7-2,TGTGCCAGCAGCTTCAGACCGGACAATCAGCCCCAGCATTTT,CASSFRPDNQPQHF
once,NA,TRBJ2-3,TRBV19,TGTGCCAGTAGCTTGGACTTTACAGATACGCAGTATTTT,CASSLDFTDTQYF
NA,NA,TRBJ2-3,TRBV7-2,TGTGCCAGCAGCTTATCGTCGGCGGCTCTAGGGACAGATACGCAGTATTTT,CASSLSSAALGTDTQYF
NA,NA,TRBJ2-3,TRBV6-5,TGTGCCAGCAGTTACGGGGGGGCCCGCACAGATACGCAGTATTTT,CASSYGGARTDTQYF
few,NA,TRBJ2-1,TRBV9,TGTGCCAGCAGCCGGAGCGGAGTCTCCTACAATGAGCAGTTCTTC,CASSRSGVSYNEQFF
NA,NA,TRBJ2-2,TRBV6-5,TGTGCCAGCAGCTCCCCCTCTAATGGGGAGCTGTTTTTT,CASSSPSNGELFF
NA,TRBD2,TRBJ2-7,TRBV19,TGTGCCAGTCGACCAGAAGGGGCGGGGGGGCTTCTTGACGAGCAGTACTTC,CASRPEGAGGLLDEQYF
NA,NA,TRBJ2-5,TRBV18,TGTGCCAGCTCACCACCGATCCTGGGGCAAGAGACCCAGTACTTC,CASSPPILGQETQYF
NA,TRBD2,TRBJ2-5,TRBV10-3,TGTGCCATCAGTGACGCGGGGACTAGCGTGCAGACCCAGTACTTC,CAISDAGTSVQTQYF
NA,TRBD2,TRBJ2-7,TRBV29-1,TGCAGCGTTGGGCCTAGCGGGGTCGAGCAGTACTTC,CSVGPSGVEQYF
NA,TRBD1,TRBJ1-5,TRBV28,TGTGCCAGCAGTACCGACAGGGGGCATAGCAATCAGCCCCAGCATTTT,CASSTDRGHSNQPQHF
NA,NA,TRBJ2-5,TRBV5-1,TGCGCCAGCAGCACTGGAGTGACAGTCCAAGAGACCCAGTACTTC,CASSTGVTVQETQYF
NA,NA,TRBJ2-5,TRBV2,TGTGCCAGCAGTGAGGGGCAATATCTGGGGGAGACCCAGTACTTC,CASSEGQYLGETQYF
NA,TRBD2,TRBJ2-7,TRBV27,TGTGCCAGCAGTGTGGGCCGTAGCGGGGGATCCTACGAGCAGTACTTC,CASSVGRSGGSYEQYF
NA,TRBD1,TRBJ2-5,TRBV28,TGTGCCAGCAGTTTACCGGGACAGCAAGAGACCCAGTACTTC,CASSLPGQQETQYF
NA,TRBD1,TRBJ1-2,TRBV6-5,TGTGCCAGCAGTTACTCCCCGACAGGGAATGGCTACACCTTC,CASSYSPTGNGYTF
NA,NA,TRBJ2-6,TRBV11-1,TGTGCCAGCAGCTTACAAACGGGGTCCTCTGGGGCCAACGTCCTGACTTTC,CASSLQTGSSGANVLTF
NA,NA,TRBJ1-1,TRBV18,TGTGCCAGCTCACAACAGGGCCGGGGGACTGAAGCTTTCTTT,CASSQQGRGTEAFF
few,NA,TRBJ2-7,TRBV19,TGTGCCAGTAGTTCCGGGGGCGGCTACGAGCAGTACTTC,CASSSGGGYEQYF
NA,TRBD2,TRBJ2-1,TRBV5-6,TGTGCCAGCAGCACTACTAGCGGGGGGGCCCTCTACAATGAGCAGTTCTTC,CASSTTSGGALYNEQFF
NA,TRBD1,TRBJ1-6,TRBV5-1,TGCGCCAGCAGCAAGGACAGGGTTTCACCCCTCCACTTT,CASSKDRVSPLHF
NA,TRBD2,TRBJ2-1,TRBV11-3,TGTGCCAGCAGCTTGGGGGGGACTAGAGGGAACAATGAGCAGTTCTTC,CASSLGGTRGNNEQFF
NA,TRBD1,TRBJ2-3,TRBV2,TGTGCCAGCAGAGGGACAGGGCAGGGCACAGATACGCAGTATTTT,CASRGTGQGTDTQYF
NA,NA,TRBJ2-3,TRBV7-9,TGTGCCAGCAGCTTAGCGCCCGTTATTAAGGCAGATACGCAGTATTTT,CASSLAPVIKADTQYF
NA,TRBD1,TRBJ1-5,TRBV30,TGTGCCTGGAGTTCCCGGACAGGGGGTGTTCAGCCCCAGCATTTT,CAWSSRTGGVQPQHF
NA,TRBD2,TRBJ2-3,TRBV7-9,TGTGCCAGCAGCTTAGTAGCGGGCGGGGATACGCAGTATTTT,CASSLVAGGDTQYF
few,TRBD1,TRBJ1-2,TRBV7-8,TGTGCCAGCAGCACGAGACAGGGAATCGATGGTGGCTACACCTTC,CASSTRQGIDGGYTF
NA,NA,TRBJ1-1,TRBV7-2,TGTGCCAGCGCCCCCTCGGGGAGATCCCACTCGAACACTGAAGCTTTCTTT,CASAPSGRSHSNTEAFF
NA,NA,TRBJ2-5,TRBV7-2,TGTGCCAGCAGCTATTACGTAGACTTCCAAGAGACCCAGTACTTC,CASSYYVDFQETQYF
NA,TRBD1,TRBJ2-7,TRBV11-2,TGTGCCAGCAGCCGTGACAGGGGCGAGCAGTACTTC,CASSRDRGEQYF
NA,NA,TRBJ2-5,TRBV5-1,TGCGCCAGCAGCCCAGAGGGGACCAACCTCGGGGAGACCCAGTACTTC,CASSPEGTNLGETQYF
once,TRBD2,TRBJ2-5,TRBV10-2,TGCGCCAGCAGGAGGACTAGCGGGGGTAGGGGAGAGACCCAGTACTTC,CASRRTSGGRGETQYF
NA,NA,TRBJ1-1,TRBV7-2,TGTGCCAGCAGCTTCAACCGGAACACTGAAGCTTTCTTT,CASSFNRNTEAFF
NA,NA,TRBJ2-1,TRBV9,TGTGCCAGCAGCGAGAAGGTAGCGAATGAGCAGTTCTTC,CASSEKVANEQFF
NA,NA,TRBJ2-1,TRBV9,TGTGCCAGCAGCCCCCAAGCGGGCCGCCGCGCGGGGCAGTTCTTC,CASSPQAGRRAGQFF
NA,NA,TRBJ1-1,TRBV4-3,TGCGCCAGCAGCCAAGATCTGGGAGGGGAAATGGTGAGGTACACTGAAGCTTTCTTT,CASSQDLGGEMVRYTEAFF
NA,TRBD2,TRBJ2-1,TRBV2,TGTGCCAGCAGTGGAGGACTAGCGGGGGTAAACAATGAGCAGTTCTTC,CASSGGLAGVNNEQFF